A selection of T cell receptor beta chains follows, all from one sample in a study of T-cell memory formation after mild COVID-19. MiXCR, run by TCRdb on the 5' RACE reads, gives a single entry per CDR3 protein. Of approximately 440,000 distinct CDR3 sequences listed, around 20% are singletons. Input material: PBMCs or a T cell subset sorted from them (not recorded which). The receptor set was obtained from an adult woman who had mild COVID-19 (a few samples of this study predate the infection). Cell type and time point are not known. The CDR3 runs from the conserved cysteine through the conserved F or W. D genes are given only for firm matches. Clone size is not always given. Where it is, it says once, few, many or a class for expanded clones.

v_call,clone_size,d_call,j_call,cdr3_nt,cdr3_aa
TRBV5-1,many,TRBD2,TRBJ2-7,TGCGCCAGCAGCACGGAGCGGGGGCACTTCTACGAGCAGTACTTC,CASSTERGHFYEQYF
TRBV20-1,.,.,TRBJ2-1,TGCAGTGCTGGTCCAGGGAAGAGCGGTTACAATGAGCAGTTCTTC,CSAGPGKSGYNEQFF
TRBV4-1,many,.,TRBJ1-5,TGCGCCAGCAGCCAAGAAGGAGGCACGTTCAATCAGCCCCAGCATTTT,CASSQEGGTFNQPQHF
TRBV7-6,few,.,TRBJ2-7,TGTGCCAGCAGCTCCCCGTGGGCCCTAAGCGGCGAGCAGTACTTC,CASSSPWALSGEQYF
TRBV7-7,few,.,TRBJ2-1,TGTGCTAGCAGCTTAGATGTTAGCGGCGATGAGCAGTTCTTC,CASSLDVSGDEQFF
TRBV3-1,few,TRBD2,TRBJ2-1,TGTGCCAGCAGCCAAGCGAAGGCTAGCGGGGTAAGGGAGCAGTTCTTC,CASSQAKASGVREQFF
TRBV19,.,.,TRBJ2-1,TGTGCCAGTAGTATCTGGTTCGGGGCGAACAATGAGCAGTTCTTC,CASSIWFGANNEQFF
TRBV19,.,.,TRBJ1-6,TGTGCCACCTCACCGGGGCCAAATTCACCCCTCCACTTT,CATSPGPNSPLHF
TRBV20-1,few,TRBD2,TRBJ2-5,TGCAGTGCTTCCGGGACTAGCGGGACGGGTCCAGAGACCCAGTACTTC,CSASGTSGTGPETQYF
TRBV3-1,few,TRBD1,TRBJ1-1,TGTGCCAGCAGCCAAGATCAGACAGGGCTCGACACTGAAGCTTTCTTT,CASSQDQTGLDTEAFF
TRBV2,.,.,TRBJ2-6,TGTGCCAGCTCCTTAGGGAAGGGGTCCGGGGCCAACGTCCTGACTTTC,CASSLGKGSGANVLTF
TRBV19,few,TRBD2,TRBJ2-5,TGTGCCAGTAGTACCCCACTAGCGGGAGGACAAGAGACCCAGTACTTC,CASSTPLAGGQETQYF
TRBV4-2,few,.,TRBJ2-5,TGTGCCAGCAGCCAGGACCCTCGGGACTCCTCCCAAGAGACCCAGTACTTC,CASSQDPRDSSQETQYF
TRBV10-3,few,TRBD2,TRBJ2-2,TGTGCCATCAGTCCAGGACTAGCGGCGAACACCGGGGAGCTGTTTTTT,CAISPGLAANTGELFF
TRBV7-8,.,.,TRBJ1-4,TGTGCCAGCAGCTCTCGGACGGCCAAGAATGAAAAACTGTTTTTT,CASSSRTAKNEKLFF
TRBV29-1,.,TRBD2,TRBJ2-7,TGCAGCGTTGAGAGCGGGAGTGAAAGAGTCTACGAGCAGTACTTC,CSVESGSERVYEQYF
TRBV2,few,TRBD1,TRBJ1-2,TGTGCCAGCAGTGAAGACAGGGGAAACTATGGCTACACCTTC,CASSEDRGNYGYTF
TRBV10-3,few,TRBD1,TRBJ2-1,TGTGCCATCAGTCAACAGGGGGCGAGCGCAAATGAGCAGTTCTTC,CAISQQGASANEQFF
TRBV7-2,many,.,TRBJ2-3,TGTGCCAGCAGCTTTAGCACAGATACGCAGTATTTT,CASSFSTDTQYF
TRBV15,few,.,TRBJ2-6,TGTGCCACCAGCTTGACTCTAGGGGCTGGGGCCAACGTCCTGACTTTC,CATSLTLGAGANVLTF
TRBV6-5,few,TRBD2,TRBJ2-1,TGTGCCAGCGGGACTAGCGGGGGCCCTTACAATGAGCAGTTCTTC,CASGTSGGPYNEQFF
TRBV5-1,few,.,TRBJ2-7,TGCGCCAGCAGCCTCCGGGACACCTTCTACGAGCAGTACTTC,CASSLRDTFYEQYF
TRBV3-1,.,.,TRBJ2-5,TGTGCCAGCAGCCAAGTTGGGACTGGCGCAGAGACCCAGTACTTC,CASSQVGTGAETQYF
TRBV2,few,TRBD1,TRBJ1-2,TGTGCCAGCAGTGGACAGGGAGAGGCTAACTATGGCTACACCTTC,CASSGQGEANYGYTF
TRBV2,.,TRBD2,TRBJ2-5,TGTGCCAGCATTACAGCTAGCGGGACCAAGGCGGGGACTTGGTACCAAGAGACCCAGTACTTC,CASITASGTKAGTWYQETQYF
TRBV7-6,few,TRBD1,TRBJ2-3,TGTGCCAGCAGCCAGCCCCGGGACAGGGATGGGGATACGCAGTATTTT,CASSQPRDRDGDTQYF
TRBV28,.,TRBD1,TRBJ2-7,TGTGCCAGCAGTTTTCAAACCCGGGACAGGTCCTACGAGCAGTACTTC,CASSFQTRDRSYEQYF
TRBV5-6,.,.,TRBJ2-5,TGTGCCAGCAGCTTAATTGTTGAAGAGACCCAGTACTTC,CASSLIVEETQYF
TRBV5-1,.,.,TRBJ1-5,TGCGCCAGCAGCTTGGGTCCCAGGTCGGGCATGGGCAATCAGCCCCAGCATTTT,CASSLGPRSGMGNQPQHF
TRBV7-8,few,TRBD1,TRBJ1-5,TGTGCCAGCAGCACCGGGACAGCTTATAGCAATCAGCCCCAGCATTTT,CASSTGTAYSNQPQHF
TRBV6-5,.,.,TRBJ1-5,TGTGCCAGCAGTTACTCAGGGTTTGGCGGTCAGCCCCAGCATTTT,CASSYSGFGGQPQHF
TRBV18,few,.,TRBJ2-7,TGTGCCAGCTCACCAGAAGGTAACGAGCAGTACTTC,CASSPEGNEQYF
TRBV12-5,.,TRBD1,TRBJ2-5,TGTGCTAGTGGTTTATTATCAGGGGGCCACCAAGAGACCCAGTACTTC,CASGLLSGGHQETQYF
TRBV5-6,.,.,TRBJ1-2,TGTGCCAGCAGCCTAATACACAGGGAGGAGGATGGCTACACCTTC,CASSLIHREEDGYTF
TRBV6-2/TRBV6-3,.,.,TRBJ2-5,TGTGCCAGCAGTTACGGCGTGGGGACCCAGTACTTC,CASSYGVGTQYF
TRBV5-1,.,TRBD2,TRBJ2-2,TGCGCCAGCAGCAGTAGCGGGGAGATCGGGGAGCTGTTTTTT,CASSSSGEIGELFF
TRBV5-4,.,.,TRBJ2-3,TGTGCCAGCAGCAGGGACGACCCCAGAGCGGGAGATACGCAGTATTTT,CASSRDDPRAGDTQYF
TRBV18,.,.,TRBJ2-3,TGTGCCAGCTCACCACGAGGGGCGGTTGGCACAGATACGCAGTATTTT,CASSPRGAVGTDTQYF
TRBV7-2,few,.,TRBJ1-5,TGTGCCAGCAGCTTACAAGGGAAACAGCCCCAGCATTTT,CASSLQGKQPQHF
TRBV29-1,few,.,TRBJ1-2,TGCAGCGTTGAAAGCGACAGCGACTATGGCTACACCTTC,CSVESDSDYGYTF
TRBV10-3,.,TRBD1,TRBJ1-1,TGTGCCATCAGTGCGACAGGGGGCTATCGGAACACTGAAGCTTTCTTT,CAISATGGYRNTEAFF
TRBV7-8,few,TRBD2,TRBJ2-3,TGTGCCAGCAGCCCTAGCGGAAATGGTCCAGATACGCAGTATTTT,CASSPSGNGPDTQYF
TRBV12-3/TRBV12-4,few,.,TRBJ1-2,TGTGCCAGCAGTTTTATCCCCGGGACAAGAGCTAACTATGGCTACACCTTC,CASSFIPGTRANYGYTF
TRBV15,few,TRBD1,TRBJ2-1,TGTGCCACCAGCACGGCGGGACAGGGTCAAAATGAGCAGTTCTTC,CATSTAGQGQNEQFF
TRBV5-5,few,TRBD1,TRBJ1-2,TGTGCCAGCAGCTTGGTAGGACAGGCTAACTATGGCTACACCTTC,CASSLVGQANYGYTF
TRBV4-1,.,TRBD1,TRBJ1-1,TGCGCCAGCAGCCAAGTTGCAGGACAGGGTACGAACACTGAAGCTTTCTTT,CASSQVAGQGTNTEAFF
TRBV27,.,TRBD2,TRBJ2-1,TGTGCCAGCAGTTTATTAGGCGGGAGTAGCAATGAGCAGTTCTTC,CASSLLGGSSNEQFF
TRBV7-8,many,.,TRBJ1-5,TGTGCCAGCAGCTTCGACAGCGGCAATCAGCCCCAGCATTTT,CASSFDSGNQPQHF
TRBV29-1,.,.,TRBJ2-3,TGCAGCGCCGGGGTAGGTCAAGCAAACACAGATACGCAGTATTTT,CSAGVGQANTDTQYF
TRBV9,few,TRBD2,TRBJ2-7,TGTGCCAGCAGTCAGACTAGCGGGAGCCACGAGCAGTACTTC,CASSQTSGSHEQYF
TRBV20-1,.,TRBD2,TRBJ2-2,TGCAGTGCCTTAGCTGACGGGAGGGCCCTCACCGGGGAGCTGTTTTTT,CSALADGRALTGELFF
TRBV7-9,.,TRBD2,TRBJ2-3,TGTGCCAGCAGCTTAATACTAGCGGGAGCGACAGATACGCAGTATTTT,CASSLILAGATDTQYF
TRBV5-1,.,.,TRBJ2-3,TGCGCCAGCAGCTTGGCCGCTGGTGGCAGCTCCACAGATACGCAGTATTTT,CASSLAAGGSSTDTQYF
TRBV20-1,.,.,TRBJ2-7,TGCAGTGCTAGGAGCGGCTTGAGCTCCTACGAGCAGTACTTC,CSARSGLSSYEQYF
TRBV20-1,.,TRBD1,TRBJ1-2,TGCAGTGCTACAGACAGGGTTAACTATGGCTACACCTTC,CSATDRVNYGYTF
TRBV9,.,TRBD2,TRBJ2-5,TGTGCCAGCAGCGGGACTAGCGGGAAGACCCAGTACTTC,CASSGTSGKTQYF
TRBV11-2,.,.,TRBJ1-1,TGTGCCAGCAGCCAAATCGACAGGAGAGAAAAAGCTTTCTTT,CASSQIDRREKAFF
TRBV7-9,.,.,TRBJ2-5,TGTGCCAGCAGCTTAGGGGGCACGTCCCATAAAGAGACCCAGTACTTC,CASSLGGTSHKETQYF
TRBV30,.,TRBD2,TRBJ2-2,TGTGCCTGGAGTATCCTAGCGGGAGCGACCGGGGAGCTGTTTTTT,CAWSILAGATGELFF
TRBV19,few,TRBD1,TRBJ1-5,TGTGCCAGTACCTCAGTGGACAGGCCTAATCAGCCCCAGCATTTT,CASTSVDRPNQPQHF